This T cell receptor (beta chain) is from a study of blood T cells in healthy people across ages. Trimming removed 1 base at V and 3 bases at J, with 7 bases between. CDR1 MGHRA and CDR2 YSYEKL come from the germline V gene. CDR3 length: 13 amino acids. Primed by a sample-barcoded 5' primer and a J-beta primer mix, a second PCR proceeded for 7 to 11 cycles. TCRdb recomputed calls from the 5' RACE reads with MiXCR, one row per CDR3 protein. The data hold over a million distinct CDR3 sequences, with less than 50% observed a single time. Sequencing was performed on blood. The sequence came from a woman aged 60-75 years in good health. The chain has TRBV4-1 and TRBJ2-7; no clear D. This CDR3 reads CASSQGGLYEQYF. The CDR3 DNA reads TGCGCCAGCAGCCAAGGAGGCCTCTACGAGCAGTACTTC.